The rows below give T cell receptor beta chains drawn from one sample of a study of cytotoxic CD8 clonotypes in ibrutinib-treated CLL. This table comes from immunoSEQ multiplex PCR, and its TCRdb copy is limited to in-frame clones, with some not included. This table has 100,000 or so clones, 50% to 65% appearing once. The specimen was PBMCs, collected after 24 months of ibrutinib treatment. All receptors derive from a human donor with chronic lymphocytic leukemia. The CDR3 runs from the conserved cysteine through the conserved F or W. Each record gives: V gene, clone size, D gene, J gene, CDR3 length, CDR3 protein, CDR3 DNA. The D gene is left open where the match is weak. Size is omitted from some rows. Given values are once, few, many or a class for expanded clones.

v_gene: TRBV2; abundance: -; d_gene: -; j_gene: TRBJ2-7; len: 13; CDR3aa: CASSDTEIYEQYF; CDR3nt: TGTGCCAGCAGTGATACTGAGATCTACGAGCAGTACTTC
v_gene: TRBV29-1; abundance: -; d_gene: TRBD2; j_gene: TRBJ2-3; len: 15; CDR3aa: CSVYVGTSGSGTQYF; CDR3nt: TGCAGCGTGTACGTAGGGACTAGCGGGTCCGGTACGCAGTATTTT
v_gene: TRBV7-3; abundance: -; d_gene: -; j_gene: TRBJ1-2; len: 12; CDR3aa: CASSPDGYGYTF; CDR3nt: TGTGCCAGCAGCCCAGACGGGTATGGCTACACCTTC
v_gene: TRBV30; abundance: once; d_gene: TRBD1; j_gene: TRBJ1-2; len: 15; CDR3aa: CAWLRDRGFHYGYTF; CDR3nt: TGTGCCTGGCTCCGGGACAGGGGGTTTCACTATGGCTACACCTTC
v_gene: TRBV18; abundance: -; d_gene: -; j_gene: TRBJ1-1; len: 14; CDR3aa: CASSPPGRRAEAFF; CDR3nt: TGTGCCAGCTCACCACCGGGCAGGAGGGCTGAAGCTTTCTTT
v_gene: TRBV2; abundance: many; d_gene: -; j_gene: TRBJ1-6; len: 13; CDR3aa: CASRASGNSPLHF; CDR3nt: TGTGCCAGCAGGGCGTCGGGGAATTCACCCCTCCACTTT
v_gene: TRBV5-1; abundance: -; d_gene: -; j_gene: TRBJ2-7; len: 15; CDR3aa: CASSGGQSRSYEQYF; CDR3nt: TGCGCCAGCAGCGGGGGGCAGTCCCGCTCCTACGAGCAGTACTTC
v_gene: TRBV5-1; abundance: few; d_gene: -; j_gene: TRBJ1-4; len: 16; CDR3aa: CASSLGAGTQHEKLFF; CDR3nt: TGCGCCAGCAGCTTGGGTGCCGGGACTCAGCACGAAAAACTGTTTTTT
v_gene: TRBV28; abundance: -; d_gene: TRBD1; j_gene: TRBJ1-4; len: 14; CDR3aa: CASRMTGFGEKLFF; CDR3nt: TGTGCCAGCAGGATGACAGGGTTTGGTGAAAAACTGTTTTTT
v_gene: TRBV29-1; abundance: -; d_gene: -; j_gene: TRBJ2-5; len: 13; CDR3aa: CSALKQAGETQYF; CDR3nt: TGCAGCGCCCTCAAACAGGCTGGAGAGACCCAGTACTTC
v_gene: TRBV4-1; abundance: -; d_gene: -; j_gene: TRBJ1-1; len: 15; CDR3aa: CASSHDRGEWTEAFF; CDR3nt: TGCGCCAGCAGCCATGACCGGGGTGAGTGGACTGAAGCTTTCTTT
v_gene: TRBV5-1; abundance: -; d_gene: -; j_gene: TRBJ2-3; len: 14; CDR3aa: CASSLEQIGDTQYF; CDR3nt: TGCGCCAGCAGCTTAGAACAGATTGGAGATACGCAGTATTTT
v_gene: TRBV15; abundance: few; d_gene: TRBD2; j_gene: TRBJ2-1; len: 15; CDR3aa: CATSRDRAGRGEQFF; CDR3nt: TGTGCCACCAGCAGAGACCGGGCCGGGCGGGGGGAGCAGTTCTTC
v_gene: TRBV6-5; abundance: few; d_gene: -; j_gene: TRBJ1-2; len: 15; CDR3aa: CASRGAGRPNYGYTF; CDR3nt: TGTGCCAGCAGGGGTGCAGGGCGTCCGAACTATGGCTACACCTTC
v_gene: TRBV29-1; abundance: -; d_gene: -; j_gene: TRBJ2-1; len: 10; CDR3aa: CSVAWNEQFF; CDR3nt: TGCAGCGTTGCTTGGAATGAGCAGTTCTTC
v_gene: TRBV27; abundance: few; d_gene: -; j_gene: TRBJ2-5; len: 13; CDR3aa: CASSFDARGTQYF; CDR3nt: TGTGCCAGCAGTTTCGACGCCCGGGGGACCCAGTACTTC
v_gene: TRBV4-2; abundance: -; d_gene: -; j_gene: TRBJ1-1; len: 14; CDR3aa: CASSHPDSNTEAFF; CDR3nt: TGTGCCAGCAGCCATCCGGACAGCAACACTGAAGCTTTCTTT
v_gene: TRBV5-1; abundance: -; d_gene: TRBD2; j_gene: TRBJ2-1; len: 15; CDR3aa: CASAPGGSSYNEQFF; CDR3nt: TGCGCCAGCGCCCCGGGGGGGAGCTCCTACAATGAGCAGTTCTTC
v_gene: TRBV10-3; abundance: -; d_gene: -; j_gene: TRBJ1-5; len: 13; CDR3aa: CAISDPGVQPQHF; CDR3nt: TGTGCCATCAGTGACCCGGGAGTTCAGCCCCAGCATTTT
v_gene: TRBV13; abundance: -; d_gene: -; j_gene: TRBJ2-3; len: 15; CDR3aa: CASSFGGTITDTQYF; CDR3nt: TGTGCCAGCAGCTTCGGCGGCACCATCACGGATACGCAGTATTTT
v_gene: TRBV6-7; abundance: -; d_gene: TRBD1; j_gene: TRBJ2-5; len: 14; CDR3aa: CAASGTGVGETQYF; CDR3nt: TGTGCAGCATCGGGGACAGGGGTAGGAGAGACCCAGTACTTC
v_gene: TRBV5-1; abundance: -; d_gene: -; j_gene: TRBJ2-7; len: 16; CDR3aa: CASSPRTLTSSYEQYF; CDR3nt: TGCGCCAGCAGCCCGAGGACTCTTACTAGCTCCTACGAGCAGTACTTC